This T cell receptor (beta chain) originates from a study of T cells expressing NK-cell markers. On the study more broadly: Most of the eight sequenced donors tested HCMV-seropositive; one tested seronegative.

One entry per CDR3 protein, without DNA, is what TCRdb gives after re-calling the 5' RACE reads. This table holds hundreds of thousands of distinct CDR3 sequences. This clonotype was obtained from a woman between 18 and 75 years old in good health. Source material: blood T cells: a sorted CD56 or NKG2C T cell subset, CD4+ or CD8+ T cells, or bulk PBMC T cells (not recorded which).

Here the CDR3 reads CASSIGQGGGYTF. V gene TRBV9 combines with J gene TRBJ1-2; TCRdb proposes TRBD1, but this gene call is untestable without DNA. This CDR3 has 13 amino acids. Germline values: CDR1 SGDLS, CDR2 YYNGEE.